The 23 T cell receptor beta chains listed next were all sequenced from one sample in a study of spatial heterogeneity in lung cancer. Sample time point: sample taken at primary tumor resection. TCRs were sequenced from unsorted whole RNA of tumor, nontumor lung or PBMC. TCRdb fed the 5' RACE reads into MiXCR, producing one record per CDR3 protein. The sample has about 3,000 distinct CDR3 sequences; roughly 12% are singletons. Sequencing used normal lung tissue next to the tumor, obtained at surgery. Source of these receptors: a male donor with early-stage non-small cell lung cancer.

Only a few counts were recorded for this clonotype. V gene TRBV6-6 combines with J gene TRBJ2-6; TRBD1 is a possible D gene (6 bases). V gave up 4 bases and J gave up 2 bases, with 6 bases separating them. CDR1 is MNHNY and CDR2 is SVGAGI in the germline V gene (reference sequence). This CDR3 is built from 14 residues. CDR3 sequence reads: CASSWTAGANVLTF. The DNA of the CDR3 is TGTGCCAGCAGTTGGACAGCTGGGGCCAACGTCCTGACTTTC.

The rearrangement joins TRBV7-2 to TRBJ2-5, with a tentative D call TRBD1 (6 bases). The CDR3 loop spans 15 amino acids. Germline values: CDR1 SGHTA, CDR2 FQGNSA. V lost 4 bases and J lost 0, with 12 bases in between. The CDR3 nucleotides read TGTGCCAGCAGCTCCGCCGGGACAAACCAAGAGACCCAGTACTTC. Translation gives CASSSAGTNQETQYF.

This clonotype showed up many times. The chain carries TRBV28 and TRBJ2-1; D possibly matches TRBD1 or TRBD2 (5 bases each). Germline CDR1 and CDR2: MDHEN and SYDVKM. This CDR3 spans 14 amino acids. V was clipped by 9 bases and J by 7 bases, with 19 bases between them. The CDR3 DNA is TGTGCCAGTCATGAACCGGGACCAGAGAATGAGCAGTTCTTC. It yields the protein CASHEPGPENEQFF.

This clonotype ranks as medium-sized. The chain carries TRBV27 and TRBJ2-3; the match to TRBD2 covers 12 bases. J lost 7 bases, V lost 6 bases, and 5 bases had no gene match. Germline lookup yields CDR1 MNHEY and CDR2 SMNVEV (reference sequence). The CDR3 consists of 14 residues. This CDR3 is CASRWTSGTNTQYF. DNA of the CDR3: TGTGCCAGCAGGTGGACTAGCGGGACTAATACGCAGTATTTT.

This clonotype was detected a few times. The chain joins TRBV28 to TRBJ2-1; 7 bases fit TRBD2. Germline V gene data show CDR1 as MDHEN and CDR2 as SYDVKM. Unmatched junction bases numbered 5, after V lost 6 bases and J lost 0 bases. This CDR3 comprises 15 residues. CDR3 residues: CASSPGGSSYNEQFF. CDR3 coding DNA: TGTGCCAGCAGCCCCGGGGGGAGCTCCTACAATGAGCAGTTCTTC.

By share of the sample, this clonotype is medium-sized (0.01 to 0.1%). The chain is built from TRBV10-3 and TRBJ2-7; D may be TRBD1 or TRBD2 (5 bases each). The CDR3 extends over 17 amino acids. The V end was cut by 0 bases, the J end by 3 bases, with 18 bases between. CDR1 and CDR2 from the germline V gene are ENHRY and SYGVKD. CDR3 protein: CAISESMVPLGDYEQYF. In DNA, the CDR3 is TGTGCCATCAGTGAGTCAATGGTACCACTGGGGGACTACGAGCAGTACTTC.

The chain uses TRBV28 and TRBJ2-4; perhaps TRBD1 as D (7 bases). The CDR3 consists of 20 residues. Trimming removed 3 bases from V and 0 bases from J, with 24 bases in between. Germline-derived CDR1 and CDR2 are MDHEN and SYDVKM. The CDR3 nucleotides are TGTGCCAGCAGTTTCCAGGGGGGACGTGAACAAATTTTAGCCAAAAACATTCAGTACTTC. It is translated as CASSFQGGREQILAKNIQYF.

V and J are TRBV5-1 and TRBJ2-5; 11 nucleotides match TRBD2. CDR1 and CDR2 (germline): SGHRS, YFSETQ. J lost 2 bases, V lost 4 bases, and 4 bases had no gene match. The CDR3 consists of 15 residues. The CDR3 sequence is CASSIGLAGQETQYF. The CDR3 DNA follows: TGCGCCAGCAGCATAGGACTAGCGGGTCAAGAGACCCAGTACTTC.

This clonotype was counted ten times or more. The chain couples TRBV27 to TRBJ1-4; TRBD1 matches at 7 bases. CDR1 is MNHEY, CDR2 SMNVEV, per germline (reference sequence). The CDR3 has 13 residues. V gave up 10 bases and J gave up 8 bases; unmatched junction bases: 10. This CDR3 reads CAISRRGGEKLFF. CDR3 DNA: TGTGCCATAAGCCGCAGGGGGGGAGAAAAACTGTTTTTT.

This clonotype is judged medium-sized. The CDR3 is CASSGQLSSGANVLTF. The CDR3 bases are TGTGCCAGCAGCGGACAGTTGAGCTCTGGGGCCAACGTCCTGACTTTC. The chain employs TRBV6-6 and TRBJ2-6, with D possibly being TRBD1 (6 bases). V lost 6 bases, J lost 0 bases, and 12 bases lay in between. Looked up from germline, CDR1 is MNHNY and CDR2 is SVGAGI (reference sequence). The CDR3 covers 16 residues.

This clonotype has a count of ten or more. The J gene is TRBJ2-3, the V gene TRBV11-2; 9 bases fit TRBD2. Germline CDR1 SGHAT, CDR2 FQNNGV. This CDR3 spans 15 amino acids. Trimming cost V 5 bases and J 5 bases; bases outside gene matches: 8. The CDR3 DNA sequence: TGTGCCAGCAGCCGAGCGGGAGGCCGGGAAGATACGCAGTATTTT. Translation gives CASSRAGGREDTQYF.

By share, this clonotype counts as medium-sized. The chain recombines TRBV18 with TRBJ2-2; 8 bases agree with TRBD2. This CDR3 is 16 amino acids long. J lost 3 bases, V lost 3 bases, and 6 bases had no gene match. The germline CDR1 and CDR2 sequences are KGHSH and LQKENI. The CDR3 sequence is CASSPSGRRDTGELFF. The DNA of the CDR3 is TGTGCCAGCTCACCGAGCGGGAGACGAGACACCGGGGAGCTGTTTTTT.

This clonotype has ten or more counts. The CDR3 loop reads CASTAGSNTEAFF. CDR3 nucleotides: TGTGCCAGCACCGCAGGGTCCAACACTGAAGCTTTCTTT. The rearrangement links TRBV6-5 to TRBJ1-1, with D possibly being TRBD1 (5 bases). The CDR3 covers 13 residues. Germline CDR1 and CDR2: MNHEY and SVGAGI. Trimming took off 7 bases at V and 2 bases at J, with 11 bases between the two ends.

The DNA for the CDR3 is TGCAGCGTTACCCGTCCTGCATTTTATGGCTACACCTTC. It specifies CSVTRPAFYGYTF. This rearrangement joins TRBV29-1 to TRBJ1-2; D not resolved. CDR1 SQVTM and CDR2 ANQGSEA come from the germline V gene. The CDR3 extends over 13 amino acids. The V end was cut by 5 bases, the J end by 5 bases, with 15 bases between.

By proportion, this clonotype is medium-sized. The chain recombines TRBV5-1 with TRBJ2-7, with 13 bases identical to TRBD2. The V gene's germline CDR1 is SGHRS and CDR2 YFSETQ. This CDR3 comprises 16 residues. Trimming at V came to 4 bases and at J to 7 bases, leaving 11 bases not matched to a gene. The CDR3 sequence is CASSRPGTSGIMEQYF. The CDR3 DNA follows: TGCGCCAGCAGCCGCCCCGGGACTAGCGGGATCATGGAGCAGTACTTC.

The table lists this clonotype with many counts. With a much larger clone just one base away, this may be a read error. The chain couples TRBV10-3 to TRBJ1-5, with TRBD1 matching 7 bases. The CDR3 length is 15 residues. Germline V gene lookup returns CDR1 ENHRY and CDR2 SYGVKD. V dropped 2 bases and J dropped 6; count of bases not matched to a gene: 7. Here the CDR3 DNA reads TGTGCCATCAGTGAGGCGTTGACAGGGAGTCAGCCCCAGCATTTT. Protein product: CAISEALTGSQPQHF.

Turning to this clonotype: Sequence at one end of the junction differs from germline and may be a read error. The J gene is TRBJ2-2, the V gene TRBV28; perhaps TRBD2 as D (5 bases). This CDR3 is built from 14 residues. Germline V gene data show CDR1 as MDHEN and CDR2 as SYDVKM. CDR3 DNA sequence: TGTGCCAGCAGACTAGTGGGAGAGACCGGGGAGCTGCTTTTT. Amino acids: CASRLVGETGELLF.

This clonotype rates as medium-sized. The chain is built from TRBV7-3 and TRBJ2-1; D remains unclear. This CDR3 region has 13 residues. Germline values: CDR1 SGHTA, CDR2 FQGTGA. V was shortened by 1 base and J by 5 bases, with 6 bases between the two germline ends. The CDR3 reads CASSLMADNEQFF. CDR3 bases: TGTGCCAGCAGCTTAATGGCGGACAATGAGCAGTTCTTC.

By sample share, this clonotype is medium-sized. The V gene is TRBV12-3 or TRBV12-4, the J gene TRBJ2-3; unclear D gene. CDR3 length equals 14 residues. Trimming removed 4 bases from V and 0 bases from J, with 8 bases in between. CDR3 DNA: TGTGCCAGCAGTTACGACGATAGCACAGATACGCAGTATTTT. Its translation: CASSYDDSTDTQYF.

This clonotype is medium-sized in the sample. The chain has TRBV24-1 and TRBJ2-2; D gene uncertain. From germline, CDR1 is KGHDR and CDR2 SFDVKD. This CDR3 comprises 12 residues. Trimming removed 9 bases at V and 6 bases at J, with 10 bases between. CDR3 bases: TGTGCCACCGGCAGGAATGCCGGGGAGCTGTTTTTT. Residues: CATGRNAGELFF.

This clonotype was counted at least ten times. J is TRBJ2-1 and V is TRBV20-1, with D tentatively TRBD1 (5 bases). The CDR3 is 12 residues long. V was clipped by 0 bases and J by 10 bases, with 10 bases between them. Germline V gene data show CDR1 as DFQATT and CDR2 as SNEGSKA (reference sequence). CDR3 protein: CSARDKGIEQFF. CDR3 nucleotides: TGCAGTGCTAGAGATAAGGGGATCGAGCAGTTCTTC.

This clonotype is categorized as medium-sized. The V and J genes are TRBV12-3 or TRBV12-4 and TRBJ2-5, with a weak D call TRBD1 (6 bases). The ends were cut back, 7 bases at V and 3 bases at J, with 12 bases in the middle. The CDR3 extends over 13 amino acids. In DNA form, the CDR3 reads TGTGCCAGCAATGCCGGGACAAAAGAGACCCAGTACTTC. This encodes CASNAGTKETQYF.

The CDR3 DNA reads as TGTGCCAGCACATCTAGACCAGGGGATGGGGAGCAGTTCTTC. Protein product: CASTSRPGDGEQFF. The gene calls are TRBV9 and TRBJ2-1, with D possibly TRBD1 on 6 matching bases. The CDR3 is 14 amino acids. The V gene's germline CDR1 is SGDLS and CDR2 YYNGEE. V was cut by 6 bases and J by 10 bases, with 20 bases left in between.